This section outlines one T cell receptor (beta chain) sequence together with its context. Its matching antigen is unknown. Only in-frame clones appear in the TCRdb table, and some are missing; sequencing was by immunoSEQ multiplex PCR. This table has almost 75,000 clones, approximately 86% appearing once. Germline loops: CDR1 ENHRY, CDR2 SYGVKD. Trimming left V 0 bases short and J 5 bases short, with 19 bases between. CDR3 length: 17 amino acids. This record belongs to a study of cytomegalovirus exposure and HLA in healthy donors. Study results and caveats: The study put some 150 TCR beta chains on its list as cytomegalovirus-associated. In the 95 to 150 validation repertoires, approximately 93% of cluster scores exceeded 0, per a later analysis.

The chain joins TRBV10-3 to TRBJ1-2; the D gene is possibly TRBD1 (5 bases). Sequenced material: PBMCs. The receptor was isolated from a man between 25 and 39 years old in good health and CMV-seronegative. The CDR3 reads CAISESGLYDSRYGYTF. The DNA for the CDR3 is TGTGCCATCAGTGAGTCAGGCTTATACGACAGTCGGTATGGCTACACCTTC.